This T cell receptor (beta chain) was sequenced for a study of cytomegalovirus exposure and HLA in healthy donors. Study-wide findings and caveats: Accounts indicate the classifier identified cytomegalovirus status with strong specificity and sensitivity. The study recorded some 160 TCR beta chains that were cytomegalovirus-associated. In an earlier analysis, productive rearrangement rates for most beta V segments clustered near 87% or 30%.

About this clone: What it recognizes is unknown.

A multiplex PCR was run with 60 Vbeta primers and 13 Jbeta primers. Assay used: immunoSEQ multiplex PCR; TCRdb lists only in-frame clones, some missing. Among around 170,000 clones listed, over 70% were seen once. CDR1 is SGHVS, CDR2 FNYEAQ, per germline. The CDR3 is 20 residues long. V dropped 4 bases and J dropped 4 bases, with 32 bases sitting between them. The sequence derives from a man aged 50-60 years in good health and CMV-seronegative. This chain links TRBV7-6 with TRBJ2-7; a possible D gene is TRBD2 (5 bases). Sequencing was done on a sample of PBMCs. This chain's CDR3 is CASSSYTPRAGWRAPYEQYF. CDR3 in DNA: TGTGCCAGCAGCTCTTATACCCCCCGCGCAGGCTGGCGGGCCCCATACGAGCAGTACTTC.